This TCR beta chain was captured in a study of T-cell memory formation after mild COVID-19. Germline CDR1 SGHRS, CDR2 YFSETQ. This CDR3 region has 14 residues. The V and J ends lost 4 bases and 2 bases respectively, with 10 bases between them. As to this clonotype: Its antigen is not known.

The study, taken as a whole, reports: Some clones that responded were present in memory (sampled pre-infection), which suggests cross-reactive memory joined.

In TCRdb, the 5' RACE reads were re-called with MiXCR into one record per CDR3 protein. The profile covers roughly 240,000 distinct CDR3 sequences, with 15% to 17% appearing a single time and around 2.2% taken by the ten largest. The TCR originated in an adult woman who had mild COVID-19 (a few samples of this study predate the infection). Cell type and time point are not known. The rearrangement uses TRBV5-1 and TRBJ1-3; a possible D gene is TRBD1 (5 bases). Sequenced: PBMCs or a T cell subset sorted from them (not recorded which). The chain's CDR3 is CASSTDSTGNTIYF. The DNA of the CDR3 is TGCGCCAGCAGCACCGACAGTACTGGAAACACCATATATTTT.